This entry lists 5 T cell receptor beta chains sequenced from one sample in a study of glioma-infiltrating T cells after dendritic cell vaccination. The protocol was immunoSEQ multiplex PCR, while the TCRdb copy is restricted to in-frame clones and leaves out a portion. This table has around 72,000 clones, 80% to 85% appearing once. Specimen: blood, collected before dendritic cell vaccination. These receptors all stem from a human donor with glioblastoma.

The CDR3 region is CASSRTGTEAFEQYF. CDR3 nucleotide sequence: TGTGCCAGCAGTCGAACCGGGACAGAAGCTTTCGAGCAGTACTTC. The chain carries TRBV7-8 and TRBJ2-7; 7 bases are a match to TRBD1. The CDR3 totals 15 residues. V lost 6 bases and J lost 6; bases outside the gene matches: 14. Germline CDR1 SGHVS, CDR2 FQNEAQ. Full variable domain (remainder filled in from reference TRBV7-8 and TRBJ2-7): GAGVSQSPRYKVAKRGQDVALRCDPISGHVSLFWYQQALGQGPEFLTYFQNEAQLDKSGLPSDRFFAERPEGSVSTLKIQRTQQEDSAVYLCASSRTGTEAFEQYFGPGTRLTVT.

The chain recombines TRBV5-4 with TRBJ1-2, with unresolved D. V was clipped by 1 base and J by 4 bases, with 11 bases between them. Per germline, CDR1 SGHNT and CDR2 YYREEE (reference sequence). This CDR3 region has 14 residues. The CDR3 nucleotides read TGTGCCAGCAGCTTGCGAGGCGGCTCCTATGGCTACACCTTC. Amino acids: CASSLRGGSYGYTF.

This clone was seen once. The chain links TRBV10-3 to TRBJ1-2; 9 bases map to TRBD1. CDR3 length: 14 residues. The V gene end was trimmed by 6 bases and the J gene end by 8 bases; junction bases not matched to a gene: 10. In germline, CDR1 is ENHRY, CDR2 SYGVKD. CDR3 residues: CAIRPDRGVEGYTF. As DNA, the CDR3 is TGTGCCATCAGGCCTGACAGGGGGGTCGAAGGCTACACCTTC.

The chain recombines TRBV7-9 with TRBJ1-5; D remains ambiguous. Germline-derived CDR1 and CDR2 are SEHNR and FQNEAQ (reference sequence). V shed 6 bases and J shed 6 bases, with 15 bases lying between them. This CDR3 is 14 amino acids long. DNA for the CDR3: TGTGCCAGCAGTACGGGCCTGGAGGGTCAGCCCCAGCATTTT. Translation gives CASSTGLEGQPQHF.

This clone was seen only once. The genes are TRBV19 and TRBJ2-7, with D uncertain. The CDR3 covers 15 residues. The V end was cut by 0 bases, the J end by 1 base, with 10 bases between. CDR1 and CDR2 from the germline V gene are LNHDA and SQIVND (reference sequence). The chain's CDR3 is CASSIEGGRSYEQYF. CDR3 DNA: TGTGCCAGTAGTATAGAGGGTGGCAGGTCCTACGAGCAGTACTTC.